The 5 T cell receptor beta chains in this list originate from one sample, sequenced in a study of T cell changes during pregnancy in multiple sclerosis. Clones were read by immunoSEQ multiplex PCR, and TCRdb kept only the in-frame ones, dropping some. This table holds approximately 61,000 clones, roughly nine tenths found once. Sequencing used peripheral blood, obtained in the first trimester of pregnancy. All receptors derive from a female donor in good health, enrolled as a control in a pregnancy study.

This chain uses TRBV2 with TRBJ2-2; D not resolved. Germline V gene lookup returns CDR1 SNHLY and CDR2 FYNNEI. The CDR3 covers 15 residues. Trimming took off 2 bases at V and 0 bases at J, with 7 bases between the two ends. CDR3 protein: CASSELDTNTGELFF. CDR3 DNA: TGTGCCAGCAGTGAATTAGACACGAACACCGGGGAGCTGTTTTTT.

The genes are TRBV5-6 and TRBJ1-6; 7 nucleotides line up with TRBD1. This CDR3 has 15 residues. V lost 0 bases to trimming and J lost 7 bases; unmatched junction nucleotides: 4. Germline CDR1 SGHDT, CDR2 YYEEEE. The CDR3 region is CASSLAGTANSPLHF. The DNA of the CDR3 is TGTGCCAGCAGCTTGGCCGGGACAGCGAATTCACCCCTCCACTTT. Complete variable domain (other parts from reference TRBV5-6 and TRBJ1-6): DAGVTQSPTHLIKTRGQQVTLRCSPKSGHDTVSWYQQALGQGPQFIFQYYEEEERQRGNFPDRFSGHQFPNYSSELNVNALLLGDSALYLCASSLAGTANSPLHFGNGTRLTVT.

This clone was recorded at least ten times. V and J are TRBV7-2 and TRBJ1-5, with a weak D call TRBD1 (6 bases). Germline loops: CDR1 SGHTA, CDR2 FQGNSA. V was clipped by 6 bases and J by 2 bases, with 14 bases between them. The CDR3 length is 15 residues. The CDR3 DNA sequence: TGTGCCAGCAGTATTATGGGACATCGCAATCAGCCCCAGCATTTT. This sequence encodes CASSIMGHRNQPQHF.

The chain employs TRBV7-2 and TRBJ2-1; 10 bases line up with TRBD2. CDR1 is SGHTA, CDR2 FQGNSA, per germline. V lost 5 bases to trimming and J lost 4 bases; unmatched junction nucleotides: 11. The CDR3 is 17 residues long. CDR3 protein: CASSVIGSGGAYNEQFF. CDR3 nucleotide sequence: TGTGCCAGCAGCGTCATCGGCAGCGGGGGGGCTTACAATGAGCAGTTCTTC.

The chain is built from TRBV6-5 and TRBJ2-7, with D unclear. From germline, CDR1 is MNHEY and CDR2 SVGAGI. The CDR3 loop spans 14 amino acids. Trimming removed 0 bases from V and 4 bases from J, with 10 bases in between. CDR3: CASSYSKQPYEQYF. The CDR3 bases are TGTGCCAGCAGTTACTCGAAGCAACCTTACGAGCAGTACTTC.